These 9 T cell receptor beta chains originate from one sample sequenced in a study of blood T cell repertoires in COVID-19. Profiled with immunoSEQ multiplex PCR; TCRdb holds only in-frame clones, not every one. In the table there are over 130,000 clones, around three quarters of which are singletons. The sample taken for sequencing was peripheral blood. The receptors shown here come from a man aged 45 to 65 with acute or convalescent COVID-19.

As concerns this clone: The same CDR3 can be traced to other DNA sequences in this sample. This rearrangement joins TRBV7-9 to TRBJ1-1; D uncertain. The CDR3 is 14 amino acids. Between the trimmed V and J ends, which lost 3 bases and 1 base, there was a span of 9 bases. Germline CDR1 SEHNR, CDR2 FQNEAQ (reference sequence). The CDR3 here is CASSLVTENTEAFF. In nucleotides, the CDR3 is TGTGCCAGCAGCTTGGTAACAGAGAACACTGAAGCTTTCTTT.

J is TRBJ2-2 and V is TRBV5-6; D may be TRBD2 (5 bases). The germline gives CDR1 SGHDT, CDR2 YYEEEE. This CDR3 is built from 14 residues. The V and J ends lost 0 bases and 6 bases respectively, with 9 bases between them. CDR3 protein: CASSLGGWAGELFF. The DNA for the CDR3 is TGTGCCAGCAGCTTGGGAGGGTGGGCCGGGGAGCTGTTTTTT.

V and J are TRBV9 and TRBJ2-5; 14 bases map to TRBD2. The V and J ends lost 4 bases and 5 bases, in that order; junction bases with no gene match: 4. CDR1 is SGDLS, CDR2 YYNGEE, per germline. The CDR3 is 15 amino acids. This CDR3 is CASSPTSGGAETQYF. CDR3 bases: TGTGCCAGCAGCCCGACTAGCGGGGGGGCGGAGACCCAGTACTTC. Variable domain in full (rest from reference TRBV9 and TRBJ2-5): DSGVTQTPKHLITATGQRVTLRCSPRSGDLSVYWYQQSLDQGLQFLIQYYNGEERAKGNILERFSAQQFPDLHSELNLSSLELGDSALYFCASSPTSGGAETQYFGPGTRLLVL.

The chain recombines TRBV4-1 with TRBJ1-1, with D hard to call. Germline V gene lookup returns CDR1 MGHRA and CDR2 YSYEKL. The CDR3 runs to 13 residues. Between the trimmed V and J ends, which lost 2 bases and 0 bases, there was a span of 4 bases. The CDR3 spells CASSQYLNTEAFF. In nucleotides, the CDR3 is TGCGCCAGCAGCCAATATCTGAACACTGAAGCTTTCTTT.

This clone was counted between two and nine times. V and J are TRBV27 and TRBJ1-2; 7 bases are a match to TRBD1. Germline V gives CDR1 MNHEY, CDR2 SMNVEV (reference sequence). With V trimmed by 6 bases and J by 2 bases, 6 bases remained unmatched. CDR3 length: 14 amino acids. The CDR3 DNA sequence: TGTGCCAGCAGCTTCGACAGGGAAAACTATGGCTACACCTTC. Translated, it gives CASSFDRENYGYTF.

V usage is TRBV7-6 and J usage is TRBJ1-1; D ambiguous. The CDR3 length is 13 residues. Per the germline V gene, CDR1 is SGHVS and CDR2 is FNYEAQ. V dropped 5 bases and J dropped 1 base, with 8 bases sitting between them. CDR3 residues: CASSRIPNTEAFF. CDR3 nucleotides: TGTGCCAGCAGCCGTATTCCGAACACTGAAGCTTTCTTT.

This chain uses TRBV27 with TRBJ2-3; 13 bases are shared with TRBD2. Per the germline V gene, CDR1 is MNHEY and CDR2 is SMNVEV (reference sequence). This CDR3 contains 18 residues. The V gene end was trimmed by 0 bases and the J gene end by 3 bases; junction bases not matched to a gene: 6. CDR3 bases: TGTGCCAGCAGTTTATCTTACCTGACTAGCGGGGGGACAGATACGCAGTATTTT. Its translation is CASSLSYLTSGGTDTQYF.

The chain is built from TRBV11-2 and TRBJ1-3; 7 bases agree with TRBD1. Germline V gives CDR1 SGHAT, CDR2 FQNNGV. J was trimmed by 3 bases and V by 6 bases; bases with no gene match: 5. This CDR3 is 14 amino acids long. The CDR3 spells CASRPDRVGNTIYF. CDR3 bases: TGTGCCAGCAGACCAGACAGGGTTGGAAACACCATATATTTT.

The chain links TRBV27 to TRBJ2-3; 7 bases fit TRBD1. The germline CDR1 and CDR2 sequences are MNHEY and SMNVEV (reference sequence). CDR3 size: 20 residues. V gave up 3 bases and J gave up 0 bases; unmatched junction bases: 18. CDR3 nucleotides: TGTGCCAGCAGTTTCGGGCAGGGGGAGAGATTCGTTACTAGCACAGATACGCAGTATTTT. Translated: CASSFGQGERFVTSTDTQYF.